This T cell receptor beta chain was identified in a study of long-term antiretroviral therapy in people with HIV. Whole-study results and caveats: Clonal populations expanded prior to ART predominated within the repertoire at all time points. Specimen acquisition occurred between about 2003 and 2018, potentially under older ART regimens. Among HIV repertoires, CDR3 length ranges were narrower than those of controls.

Looked up from germline, CDR1 is SEHNR and CDR2 is FQNEAQ (reference sequence). This CDR3 has 14 amino acids. The V end was cut by 5 bases, the J end by 0 bases, with 8 bases between. Cryopreserved PBMC numbered roughly 0.85-10 million per sample before DNA extraction. In its sample, this clone was seen a few times. As yet, its antigen is unknown. The immunoSEQ assay was v3.0, run at survey level. Sequencing was performed with immunoSEQ multiplex PCR; in TCRdb, only in-frame clones are kept and a portion is missing. The sample has 30,000 to 45,000 clones, roughly 80% seen once; the top ten hold roughly 5.8%.

The receptor was isolated from a man between 25 and 39 years old with HIV. The specimen was unsorted PBMCs, collected 3.4 years after starting antiretroviral therapy. The chain links TRBV7-9 to TRBJ1-5; D is undetermined. CDR3 protein: CASSAGYSNQPQHF. The CDR3 coding sequence is TGTGCCAGCAGCGCGGGGTATAGCAATCAGCCCCAGCATTTT.